This TCR beta chain was observed in a study of cytomegalovirus exposure and HLA in healthy donors. Study-level information: The Caucasian-associated ancestry cluster contained about four fifths of the 398 genotyped donors. Study-wide points: Sequences of the TCR beta chain were said to predict the HLA-A and HLA-B alleles of most subjects accurately. Upon later analysis, TCR association rates were observed to vary by HLA locus, being highest for DRB1 and lowest for HLA-C.

The primer mix had 60 Vbeta and 13 Jbeta primers. TCRdb's copy holds only in-frame clones and misses some; the assay was immunoSEQ multiplex PCR. The top ten clones hold approximately 5.7% of a sample with fewer than 250,000 clones, 82% of them seen once. This clone was seen only a few times. What it binds is unknown. V was cut by 8 bases and J by 5 bases, with 25 bases left in between. Germline V gene lookup returns CDR1 MNHEY and CDR2 SMNVEV (reference sequence). This CDR3 comprises 17 residues. The sequencing input was PBMCs. V and J are TRBV27 and TRBJ2-1, with D perhaps TRBD1 (6 bases). This TCR came from a man aged 40-49 years in good health and CMV-seropositive. The CDR3 is CASGPTGSGKRDNEQFF. The CDR3 DNA follows: TGTGCCAGCGGCCCAACAGGGTCGGGTAAAAGGGACAATGAGCAGTTCTTC.